This entry features one T cell receptor beta chain sequence. In its sample, this clonotype was seen many times. What antigen it recognizes has not been identified. No qualities accompany the bases; no much larger clone lies one base away. This sample is part of a study of human T cells and chemical hapten exposure (dated by TCRdb to the early 2020s). Regarding the study in general: For sensitization, 2% DPC in acetone was applied to a 2 cm by 2 cm area of upper inner arm skin. Patients additionally received weekly therapeutic DPC doses to the scalp throughout the approximately 22-week study period. Patch testing was performed on the upper back with Finn chambers containing 0.01% DPC, and the patch tests were scored after 6 days according to International Contact Dermatitis Research Group standards. The mostly female patient cohort included alopecia areata with under or over 50% scalp involvement, alopecia totalis and alopecia universalis. Libraries were pooled for sequencing, and per-sample TCR yields varied mainly because of small differences in library volumes within the pool. The study tracked peripheral blood TCR repertoire changes in vivo during primary and secondary sensitization to the hapten diphenylcyclopropenone (DPC) in alopecia patients. Blood samples were taken from patients before sensitization (week 0) and then at 2, 6 and about 24 weeks after DPC sensitization. Blood for TCR sequencing was provided by twenty-nine alopecia patients at one to four time points (pre-sensitization, 2, 6 and 24 weeks).

The junction carries 19 bases between V and J, which are trimmed by 2 bases and 11 bases respectively. From the cysteine up to the phenylalanine, the CDR3 has a length of 15 residues. This entry keeps only the CDR3 DNA: 45 bases, framed from base 1. CDR1 and CDR2 (LGHNT, FRNRAP) derive from the germline V gene. This specimen's time point label, interpreted: pre-sensitization, week 0. The meaning of the sample's treatment or condition label: therapeutic diphenylcyclopropenone sensitization with weekly scalp DPC. At every patch-test visit, the blood draw took place before the patch test was put on. Patients were eligible if aged 18 to 70, diagnosed with alopecia and judged suitable for DPC therapy, and pregnant patients were excluded. Unfractionated whole blood was collected in Tempus Blood RNA tubes, and total RNA was extracted from that blood. Results and caveats for the whole study, not just this receptor: Because all patients had alopecia, a presumed autoimmune disease, the immune response of the patients might differ from that of healthy individuals. Repeated subsampling changed both the strength of the expansion versus patch-test correlation and the threshold at which that correlation became significant. A positive correlation was found between the number of PT1 expanded TCRs and patch test score, with significance reached at thresholds 8, 16 and 32 but not 4. No change with DPC sensitization was found in the number of TCRs above 1 in 1000 frequency, and no evidence of global repertoire structure alterations was found. Significantly more large CDR3 similarity clusters were formed by expanded TCRs than by pre-sensitization or healthy control sets, consistent with antigen-driven responses.

The library was prepared using RACE. TCRdb names NextSeq 500 as the instrument used. Library preparation attached unique molecular identifiers to individual cDNA molecules for quantitative, reproducible TCR counting. Both TCR alpha and TCR beta chains were sequenced from each blood RNA sample. In the source study's methods: The median number of TCRs per sample was roughly 98,000, ranging from roughly 23,224 to 690,600. The Decombinator software suite was used to annotate the V, J and CDR3 of the TCR reads. Every sample was subsampled to the same number of TCRs (28,000) for the PS versus PT1 abundance plots. Expanded TCRs were defined as absent before sensitization and observed at least eight times at the 2-week time point. In TCRdb, the public reads were trimmed at Q25 with fastp and aligned with MiXCR, with productive beta chains retained. All rows with the same CDR3 protein become a single entry with the most common DNA and genes. TCRdb, not the original authors, processed these V and J calls. Recorded for this sample are some 70,000 distinct CDR3 sequences; 9.5% to 12% of them occurred a single time. The ten biggest clones cover about 5.2% of the sample.

The source was whole blood, collected in connection with sensitization to the hapten diphenylcyclopropenone (DPC). The chain is made from TRBV12-5 and TRBJ2-1; the D element might be TRBD1 or TRBD2, as each aligns at 5 bases. This clonotype originated in a woman aged 45-59 years with alopecia areata. Some clones in this sample may be carry-over from other donors' samples. The DNA reads TGTGCTAGTGGTTTGCTCCCGGGGCTAGAGGGGCAGCAGTTCTTC. Its protein is CASGLLPGLEGQQFF.